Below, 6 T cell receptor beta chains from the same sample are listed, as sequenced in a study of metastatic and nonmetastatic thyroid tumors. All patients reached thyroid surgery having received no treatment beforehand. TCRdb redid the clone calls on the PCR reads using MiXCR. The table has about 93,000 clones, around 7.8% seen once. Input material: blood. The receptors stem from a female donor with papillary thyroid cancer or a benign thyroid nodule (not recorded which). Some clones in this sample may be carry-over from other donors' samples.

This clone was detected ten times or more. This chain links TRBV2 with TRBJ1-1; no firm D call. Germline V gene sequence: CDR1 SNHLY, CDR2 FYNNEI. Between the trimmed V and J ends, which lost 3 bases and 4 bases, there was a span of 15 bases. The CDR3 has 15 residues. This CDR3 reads CASSEERAVATEAFF. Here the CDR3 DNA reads TGTGCCAGCAGTGAGGAGAGGGCGGTCGCCACTGAAGCTTTCTTT. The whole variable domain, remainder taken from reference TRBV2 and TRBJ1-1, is EPEVTQTPSHQVTQMGQEVILRCVPISNHLYFYWYRQILGQKVEFLVSFYNNEISEKSEIFDDQFSVERPDGSNFTLKIRSTKLEDSAMYFCASSEERAVATEAFFGQGTRLTVV.

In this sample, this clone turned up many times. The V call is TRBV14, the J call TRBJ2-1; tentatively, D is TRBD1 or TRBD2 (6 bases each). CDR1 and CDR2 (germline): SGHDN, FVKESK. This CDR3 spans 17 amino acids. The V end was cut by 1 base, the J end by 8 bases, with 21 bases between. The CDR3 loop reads CASSQARGRWANDEQFF. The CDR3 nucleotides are TGTGCCAGCAGCCAAGCCCGGGGGCGCTGGGCTAATGATGAGCAGTTCTTC.

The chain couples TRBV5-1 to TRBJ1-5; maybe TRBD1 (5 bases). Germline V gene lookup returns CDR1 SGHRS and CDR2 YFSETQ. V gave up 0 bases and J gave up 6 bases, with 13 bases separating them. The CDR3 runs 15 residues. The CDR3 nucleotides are TGCGCCAGCAGCTTGGGGGACGTCGAGGGTCAGCCCCAGCATTTT. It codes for CASSLGDVEGQPQHF.

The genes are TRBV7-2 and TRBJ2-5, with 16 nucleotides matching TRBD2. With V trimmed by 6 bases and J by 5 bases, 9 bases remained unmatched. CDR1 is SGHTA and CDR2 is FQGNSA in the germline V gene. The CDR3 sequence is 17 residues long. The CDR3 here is CASRAGTSGGAGETQYF. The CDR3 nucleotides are TGTGCCAGCAGGGCCGGGACTAGCGGGGGGGCCGGGGAGACCCAGTACTTC.

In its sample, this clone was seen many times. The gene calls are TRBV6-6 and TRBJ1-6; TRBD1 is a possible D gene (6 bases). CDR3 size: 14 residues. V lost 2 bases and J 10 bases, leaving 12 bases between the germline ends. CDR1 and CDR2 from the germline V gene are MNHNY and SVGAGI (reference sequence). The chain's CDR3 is CASSYAGEGSPLHF. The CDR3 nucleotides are TGTGCCAGCAGTTACGCAGGGGAGGGGTCACCCCTCCACTTT.

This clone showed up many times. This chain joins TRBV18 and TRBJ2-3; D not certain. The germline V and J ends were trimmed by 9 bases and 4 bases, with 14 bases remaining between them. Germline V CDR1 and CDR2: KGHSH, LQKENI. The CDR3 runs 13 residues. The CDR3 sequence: CARVEGRADTQYF. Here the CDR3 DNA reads TGTGCCAGAGTAGAAGGTAGAGCAGATACGCAGTATTTT.